This is a list of T cell receptor beta chains from one sample in a study of T cell repertoires in cytomegalovirus infection. TCRdb re-called the reads with MiXCR, one entry per CDR3 protein. The table has a few hundred thousand distinct CDR3 sequences, approximately 30% seen once. These TCRs are of unknown antigen specificity. Sample: cultured PBMCs, taken from culture after CMV antigen stimulation. These TCRs come from a human donor in good health (CMV status not recorded). Some clones in this sample may be carry-over from other donors' samples. CDR3s include the opening cysteine and the closing phenylalanine or tryptophan. Each record gives: J gene, V gene, clone size, CDR3 length, D gene, CDR3 DNA, CDR3 protein. A D gene is named only where the DNA matches it firmly. Clone size is stated in some rows and not others, as once, few, many or a class when expanded.

TRBJ1-2,TRBV4-3,NA,15,NA,TGCGCCAGCAGCCAGAGTAGTCCGGTGGGCTATGGCTACACCTTC,CASSQSSPVGYGYTF
TRBJ1-1,TRBV7-2,many,14,NA,TGTGCCAGCAGCTTATCAGGGCAGGGGCGGTATGCTTTCTTT,CASSLSGQGRYAFF
TRBJ2-3,TRBV10-3,few,14,NA,TGTGCCATCAGTGTCACAACTAGCACAGATACGCAGTATTTT,CAISVTTSTDTQYF
TRBJ2-1,TRBV7-8,few,16,NA,TGTGCCAGCAGCTTAGTATGGGACATTTCTCGGGATGAGCAGTTCTTC,CASSLVWDISRDEQFF
TRBJ1-3,TRBV7-2,many,17,NA,TGTGCCAGCAGCTTCAGGCCCCCCGGGGTGGGCGGAAACACCATATATTTT,CASSFRPPGVGGNTIYF
TRBJ2-5,TRBV5-4,NA,16,TRBD2,TGTGCCAGCAGCTCCGTAGGACTAGCGGGAGAGGGAGCCCAGTACTTC,CASSSVGLAGEGAQYF
TRBJ2-3,TRBV7-2,many,15,NA,TGTGCCAGCAGCTCCGGGGTCTGGCAAGTGGATACGCAGTATTTT,CASSSGVWQVDTQYF
TRBJ1-2,TRBV12-3/TRBV12-4,NA,14,NA,TGTGCCAGCAGTCTCACCGGGGTCCGATATGGCTACACCTTC,CASSLTGVRYGYTF
TRBJ2-1,TRBV20-1,NA,12,NA,TGCAGTGCCAAGAGGTATGACAATGAGCAGTTCTTC,CSAKRYDNEQFF
TRBJ2-7,TRBV20-1,NA,11,NA,TGCAGTGCCCTTCCCTCCTACGAGCAGTACTTC,CSALPSYEQYF
TRBJ1-2,TRBV7-2,NA,17,NA,TGTGCCAGCAGCTTAAGGAGAGGGCGGGGGGTCGGGTATGGCTACACCTTC,CASSLRRGRGVGYGYTF
TRBJ2-6,TRBV7-6,few,17,NA,TGTGCCAGCAGCTCAACCTACAGGGCCTCTGGGGCCAACGTCCTGACTTTC,CASSSTYRASGANVLTF
TRBJ2-1,TRBV5-1,NA,15,NA,TGCGCCAGCAGCTTGTCGGGTGGGGGTATCAATGAGCAGTTCTTC,CASSLSGGGINEQFF
TRBJ2-3,TRBV7-2,few,20,NA,TGTGCCAGCAGCCGACGGGCCCCTAATGCACAGGGGACTAGCACAGATACGCAGTATTTT,CASSRRAPNAQGTSTDTQYF
TRBJ2-7,TRBV7-2,NA,13,TRBD2,TGTGCCAGCAGATATACTAGCGGCTACGAGCAGTACTTC,CASRYTSGYEQYF
TRBJ2-7,TRBV7-8,few,14,NA,TGTGCCAGCAAAGACGTGATAAGCTCCTACGAGCAGTACTTC,CASKDVISSYEQYF
TRBJ2-5,TRBV12-3/TRBV12-4,NA,13,NA,TGTGCCAGCAGTAACATAGCGGAAGAGACCCAGTACTTC,CASSNIAEETQYF
TRBJ1-1,TRBV12-3/TRBV12-4,NA,14,NA,TGTGCCAGCAGCACCGGAGGTCATAACACTGAAGCTTTCTTT,CASSTGGHNTEAFF
TRBJ2-7,TRBV12-3/TRBV12-4,few,13,NA,TGTGCCAGCAGTTTATCTGTCTCCTACGAGCAGTACTTC,CASSLSVSYEQYF
TRBJ2-1,TRBV10-3,NA,16,NA,TGTGCCATCAGTGCTGGGGCTAGGAGGGGCGACAATGAGCAGTTCTTC,CAISAGARRGDNEQFF
TRBJ2-1,TRBV7-3,NA,16,TRBD2,TGTGCCAGCAGCTCCCCAGCGGGAGGGATCTACAATGAGCAGTTCTTC,CASSSPAGGIYNEQFF
TRBJ2-3,TRBV4-1,NA,18,NA,TGCGCCAGCAGCCAGGACGGAAGCTTGGCAGACTGGAGAGATACGCAGTATTTT,CASSQDGSLADWRDTQYF
TRBJ2-7,TRBV6-1,NA,15,TRBD2,TGTGCCAGCACTATTAGCGGGGGGACCTCCTACGAGCAGTACTTC,CASTISGGTSYEQYF
TRBJ1-2,TRBV25-1,many,13,NA,TGTGCCAGCAGTCGGACAGAAAACTATGGCTACACCTTC,CASSRTENYGYTF
TRBJ2-1,TRBV7-9,NA,15,NA,TGTGCCAGCAGCTTAGGGGACGGCTCCTACAATGAGCAGTTCTTC,CASSLGDGSYNEQFF
TRBJ2-5,TRBV7-8,few,15,TRBD1,TGTGCCAGCAGCTTATATGGGACAGAGCAAGAGACCCAGTACTTC,CASSLYGTEQETQYF
TRBJ2-1,TRBV7-3,NA,15,NA,TGTGCCAGCAGTCGTGGACGGGCTGAGGGCAATGAGCAGTTCTTC,CASSRGRAEGNEQFF
TRBJ2-1,TRBV29-1,NA,13,NA,TGCAGCGTTGCAGATATCCCCAACAATGAGCAGTTCTTC,CSVADIPNNEQFF
TRBJ2-1,TRBV6-2/TRBV6-3,NA,12,NA,TGTGCCAGCAGTTACTCTTCCAATGAGCAGTTCTTC,CASSYSSNEQFF
TRBJ2-7,TRBV20-1,once,11,NA,TGCAGTGCTCCCTCCCGGGGGAAGCAGTACTTC,CSAPSRGKQYF
TRBJ2-1,TRBV19,NA,17,TRBD2,TGTGCCAGTAGTATCAGTGGGAGGGTGAGCTCCTACAATGAGCAGTTCTTC,CASSISGRVSSYNEQFF
TRBJ2-5,TRBV7-9,NA,12,NA,TGTGCCAGCAGCCCAGAAGCGGCTACCCAGTACTTC,CASSPEAATQYF
TRBJ2-1,TRBV4-3,NA,16,NA,TGCGCCAGCAGCCACGGACCCAGGGGCGGGCTCAATGAGCAGTTCTTC,CASSHGPRGGLNEQFF
TRBJ1-6,TRBV18,few,15,NA,TGTGCCAGCTCACCCTCTTTGGAGGGAGGTTCACCCCTCCACTTT,CASSPSLEGGSPLHF
TRBJ1-2,TRBV7-8,few,12,NA,TGTGCCAGCAGCCCCACAAGGCTTGGCTACACCTTC,CASSPTRLGYTF
TRBJ2-3,TRBV24-1,many,16,TRBD1,TGTGCCACCAGTGATTTAGGGACAGAGACCACAGATACGCAGTATTTT,CATSDLGTETTDTQYF
TRBJ2-2,TRBV6-5,few,16,NA,TGTGCCAGCAGTCCCTTGACCGGCGCTTCCACCGGGGAGCTGTTTTTT,CASSPLTGASTGELFF
TRBJ2-2,TRBV27,few,16,NA,TGTGCCAGCAGCCACCTAGGGATTCAGAACACCGGGGAGCTGTTTTTT,CASSHLGIQNTGELFF
TRBJ2-3,TRBV19,NA,16,TRBD2,TGTGCCAGTAGCCCTTCTAGCGGGAGGGGCACAGATACGCAGTATTTT,CASSPSSGRGTDTQYF
TRBJ2-7,TRBV19,NA,14,NA,TGTGCCAGTAGCCTCGGACTAGAAGGGGGAGAGCAGTACTTC,CASSLGLEGGEQYF